The sequence of this TCR beta chain was determined in a study of CD8 T cells in ankylosing spondylitis. Findings of the study overall: A motif of roughly 8 highly homologous TCR beta variants was seen as apparently characteristic of ankylosing spondylitis blood. Reactive arthritis synovial fluid and blood previously showed some of these motif variants. There was reportedly significant enrichment of clones that were disease-linked in matched ankylosing spondylitis synovial fluid.

Molecular-barcoded quantitative 5'-RACE produced these TCR beta libraries. TCRdb processed the 5' RACE reads anew with MiXCR; each CDR3 protein has one entry. Among 200,000 to 300,000 distinct CDR3 sequences listed, about 10% were seen once. The germline CDR1 and CDR2 sequences are MGHDK and SYGVNS. V was clipped by 5 bases and J by 8 bases, with 12 bases between them. This CDR3 contains 12 residues. In its sample, this clonotype was seen many times. Antigen specificity is unknown. The origin of this receptor is a male donor with ankylosing spondylitis or in good health (not recorded which). The chain uses TRBV25-1 and TRBJ1-2; no clear D. The sample comprised blood, either unsorted or a sorted T cell fraction (not recorded which). The CDR3 nucleotides are TGTGCCAGCAGTCTCGGACGGAGGGGCTACACCTTC. Translating gives CASSLGRRGYTF.